The 25 T cell receptor beta chains below were found in one sample sequenced in a study of T cells expressing NK-cell markers. From its re-call of the 5' RACE reads, TCRdb lists each CDR3 protein once, without DNA. The sample has about 120,000 distinct CDR3 sequences. Sequencing was carried out using blood T cells: a sorted CD56 or NKG2C T cell subset, CD4+ or CD8+ T cells, or bulk PBMC T cells (not recorded which). The receptor set was obtained from a woman aged 18 to 75 in good health.

The rearrangement joins TRBV27 to TRBJ1-5; with no DNA, the TCRdb D assignment of TRBD1 cannot be verified. CDR1 MNHEY and CDR2 SMNVEV come from the germline V gene (reference sequence). The CDR3 contains 14 residues. CDR3 region: CASSLEGYTQPQHF.

The gene calls are TRBV29-1 and TRBJ1-1; lacking DNA, the TRBD1 call made by TCRdb goes unchecked. The germline CDR1 and CDR2 sequences are SQVTM and ANQGSEA. There are 12 residues in the CDR3. The CDR3: CSARWTGTEAFF. Together with reference TRBV29-1 and TRBJ1-1, the CDR3 gives the full variable domain: SAVISQKPSRDICQRGTSLTIQCQVDSQVTMMFWYRQQPGQSLTLIATANQGSEATYESGFVIDKFPISRPNLTFSTLTVSNMSPEDSSIYLCSARWTGTEAFFGQGTRLTVV.

This sequence joins TRBV29-1 and TRBJ2-7. Germline V gene data show CDR1 as SQVTM and CDR2 as ANQGSEA. This CDR3 has 11 amino acids. The CDR3 sequence: CSVESLYEQYF.

This chain connects TRBV14 to TRBJ2-1; TCRdb's assignment of TRBD2 cannot be checked, as there is no DNA. Germline V CDR1 and CDR2: SGHDN, FVKESK. This CDR3 has 14 residues. The chain's CDR3 is CASSPGLYYNEQFF. Looking up the rest from reference TRBV14 and TRBJ2-1 gives the full variable domain: EAGVTQFPSHSVIEKGQTVTLRCDPISGHDNLYWYRRVMGKEIKFLLHFVKESKQDESGMPNNRFLAERTGGTYSTLKVQPAELEDSGVYFCASSPGLYYNEQFFGPGTRLTVL.

The rearrangement links TRBV7-8 to TRBJ2-6; with no DNA, the TCRdb D assignment of TRBD2 cannot be verified. Looked up from germline, CDR1 is SGHVS and CDR2 is FQNEAQ. The CDR3 is 19 residues long. The chain's CDR3 is CASSAGAGGTLSGANVLTF. Together with reference TRBV7-8 and TRBJ2-6, the CDR3 gives the full variable domain: GAGVSQSPRYKVAKRGQDVALRCDPISGHVSLFWYQQALGQGPEFLTYFQNEAQLDKSGLPSDRFFAERPEGSVSTLKIQRTQQEDSAVYLCASSAGAGGTLSGANVLTFGAGSRLTVL.

The chain combines TRBV27 with TRBJ2-1; the TCRdb D gene call, TRBD2, has no DNA to confirm it. Germline CDR1 MNHEY, CDR2 SMNVEV (reference sequence). The CDR3 contains 15 residues. The CDR3 here is CASSFVPSPADEQFF.

The chain combines TRBV9 with TRBJ2-1; TCRdb lists TRBD2, though no DNA is available to test this call. The CDR3 runs to 19 residues. Germline CDR1 and CDR2: SGDLS and YYNGEE. This chain's CDR3 is CASSGTSGGGPGSYNEQFF.

The chain carries TRBV12-3 or TRBV12-4 and TRBJ2-3; TCRdb calls TRBD1, which cannot be checked without DNA. The CDR3 loop spans 14 amino acids. This chain's CDR3 is CASSPRGATDTQYF.

The rearrangement uses TRBV6-5 and TRBJ2-3; TCRdb's assignment of TRBD2 cannot be checked, as there is no DNA. Germline CDR1 is MNHEY and CDR2 is SVGAGI. The CDR3 is 15 residues long. This chain's CDR3 is CASSFTSGDSDTQYF.

V usage is TRBV7-9 and J usage is TRBJ1-2. The CDR3 sequence is 15 residues long. Germline assignment: CDR1 SEHNR and CDR2 FQNEAQ (reference sequence). CDR3 in amino acids: CASSGSDIYHYGYTF.

Here the CDR3 reads CASTRTGDEQFF. The chain is built from TRBV12-3 or TRBV12-4 and TRBJ2-1; TCRdb outputs TRBD1, but without DNA this stays unchecked. CDR3 length equals 12 residues.

J is TRBJ1-2 and V is TRBV29-1; TCRdb's D gene call, TRBD1, goes unchecked for lack of DNA. Germline CDR1 and CDR2: SQVTM and ANQGSEA. This CDR3 spans 13 amino acids. CDR3 sequence: CSVHKTGNYGYTF.

J is TRBJ1-6 and V is TRBV6-1; the D call from TCRdb, TRBD1, cannot be confirmed without DNA. The CDR3 spans 14 residues. Germline CDR1 is MNHNS and CDR2 is SASEGT. The CDR3 loop is CASRTGTGNSPLHF.

The V gene is TRBV19, the J gene TRBJ2-3; the TRBD1 assignment by TCRdb is unverifiable without DNA. The germline CDR1 and CDR2 sequences are LNHDA and SQIVND (reference sequence). The CDR3 runs 13 residues. CDR3 region: CASMTGGTDTQYF. Filled out from reference TRBV19 and TRBJ2-3, the complete variable domain reads DGGITQSPKYLFRKEGQNVTLSCEQNLNHDAMYWYRQDPGQGLRLIYYSQIVNDFQKGDIAEGYSVSREKKESFPLTVTSAQKNPTAFYLCASMTGGTDTQYFGPGTRLTVL.

This rearrangement joins TRBV23-1 to TRBJ2-1; TCRdb lists TRBD2, though no DNA is available to test this call. TRBV23-1 is classed as an ORF, of uncertain function. The CDR3 has 15 amino acids. The CDR3 sequence: CASSHFPGLTCGQFF.

The V gene is TRBV19, the J gene TRBJ2-1; with no DNA, the TCRdb D assignment of TRBD2 cannot be verified. CDR1 is LNHDA and CDR2 is SQIVND in the germline V gene (reference sequence). There are 15 residues in the CDR3. CDR3: CASSNSGSSYNEQFF. Supplemented by reference TRBV19 and TRBJ2-1, the full variable domain reads DGGITQSPKYLFRKEGQNVTLSCEQNLNHDAMYWYRQDPGQGLRLIYYSQIVNDFQKGDIAEGYSVSREKKESFPLTVTSAQKNPTAFYLCASSNSGSSYNEQFFGPGTRLTVL.

CDR3 residues: CASSTMDSIAVYGYTF. The chain recombines TRBV12-3 or TRBV12-4 with TRBJ1-2; there is no DNA to check the TCRdb D call of TRBD1. This CDR3 region has 16 residues.

V is TRBV29-1 and J is TRBJ2-1; TCRdb returns TRBD1, unconfirmable since there is no DNA. This CDR3 has 16 residues. The germline V gene has CDR1 SQVTM and CDR2 ANQGSEA. The CDR3 spells CSVVGRQGDSYNEQFF.

V is TRBV19 and J is TRBJ1-1; without DNA, the TCRdb call of TRBD1 cannot be checked. This CDR3 has 14 amino acids. Germline CDR1 and CDR2: LNHDA and SQIVND (reference sequence). This CDR3 is CASTVGQGWTEAFF.

This rearrangement joins TRBV18 to TRBJ2-1. The CDR3 loop spans 16 amino acids. Germline CDR1 reads KGHSH; CDR2 reads LQKENI. CDR3 residues: CASSPPETSSYNEQFF.

The rearrangement uses TRBV3-1 and TRBJ2-1; the TRBD2 assignment by TCRdb is unverifiable without DNA. CDR1 LGHDT and CDR2 YNNKEL come from the germline V gene (reference sequence). This CDR3 has 14 amino acids. The CDR3 sequence is CASSPGTSGGHNFF.

The CDR3 loop is CASSGLAGMTDTQYF. V gene TRBV7-9 combines with J gene TRBJ2-3; TCRdb selects TRBD2, and the lack of DNA leaves this call unchecked. There are 15 residues in the CDR3. Germline values: CDR1 SEHNR, CDR2 FQNEAQ (reference sequence).

The CDR3 here is CASSQGPGELFF. The rearrangement joins TRBV4-1 to TRBJ2-2. Germline V CDR1 and CDR2: MGHRA, YSYEKL. This CDR3 is 12 amino acids long.

The rearrangement links TRBV7-8 to TRBJ2-7. CDR1 is SGHVS and CDR2 is FQNEAQ in the germline V gene. This CDR3 is built from 16 residues. This chain's CDR3 is CASSSGIYEANYEQYF.

This rearrangement joins TRBV6-5 to TRBJ2-1; lacking DNA, the TRBD1 call made by TCRdb goes unchecked. The CDR3 covers 14 residues. Germline CDR1 and CDR2: MNHEY and SVGAGI. CDR3 protein: CASSSGTGAEEQFF.